A single T cell receptor beta chain is shown here with its context. The target antigen is unknown. The entry originates in a study of vaccination effects on CD4 cells after COVID-19. Study background: The post-vaccine samples were taken, at the median, 72 days after the second dose. Study-wide points: In vaccinees who were healthy, merely 1 out of 255 vaccine-induced clones cross-reacted with common cold coronaviruses. Late post-vaccination samples showed marked contraction of infection- and vaccine-induced clones.

ViraFEST assay sequencing came after antigen-specific CD4+ T cells were expanded with viral peptide pools. With about 9 days of culture completed, CD4+ T cells were isolated. Participants each got two BNT162b2 or mRNA-1273 vaccine doses. PBMC were cultured at roughly 2.2 million per well with roughly 10 IU/ml IL-2 and 8 to 10 ug/ml peptides. Looked up from germline, CDR1 is LGHDT and CDR2 is YNNKEL (reference sequence). With 5 bases clipped from V and 3 bases from J, the junction kept 9 bases outside the gene matches. The CDR3 length is 15 residues. Clones were sequenced by immunoSEQ multiplex PCR, and TCRdb holds only the in-frame ones, with some missing. The data contain 20,000 to 30,000 clones, less than 85% of them singletons.

The chain recombines TRBV3-1 (or the pseudogene TRBV3-2) with TRBJ2-5; TRBD1 aligns across 7 bases. The sequenced sample was CD4+ T cells from PBMCs cultured with SARS-CoV-2 spike peptides, obtained after COVID-19 vaccination. This clonotype was obtained from a human donor who received a COVID-19 vaccine. CDR3 residues: CASSKPETGKETQYF. CDR3 nucleotide sequence: TGTGCCAGCAGCAAGCCTGAGACAGGGAAAGAGACCCAGTACTTC.